The 7 T cell receptor beta chains in this list originate from one sample, sequenced in a study of T cells in Graves' hyperthyroidism and ophthalmopathy. RNA transcripts yielded amplified TCR beta CDR3 regions. TCR CDR3 underwent first-round RT-PCR with the HTBI primer set. TCRdb used MiXCR to reprocess the multiplex PCR reads, holding one entry per CDR3 protein. The table has about 740,000 distinct CDR3 sequences, 13% to 15% seen once. Sequencing input: blood. These receptor sequences come from a woman under 30 with Graves' hyperthyroidism.

This chain joins TRBV2 and TRBJ2-7, with 7 bases matching TRBD2. The V gene end was trimmed by 7 bases and the J gene end by 4 bases; junction bases not matched to a gene: 4. CDR3 length: 12 amino acids. The germline gives CDR1 SNHLY, CDR2 FYNNEI. CDR3: CASKGSGYEQYF. CDR3 nucleotides: TGTGCCAGCAAGGGTAGCGGGTACGAGCAGTACTTC. The full variable domain, with the rest looked up from reference TRBV2 and TRBJ2-7, is EPEVTQTPSHQVTQMGQEVILRCVPISNHLYFYWYRQILGQKVEFLVSFYNNEISEKSEIFDDQFSVERPDGSNFTLKIRSTKLEDSAMYFCASKGSGYEQYFGPGTRLTVT.

The V call is TRBV9, the J call TRBJ2-1; D is uncertain. The CDR3 is made up of 14 amino acids. The germline V gene encodes CDR1 SGDLS and CDR2 YYNGEE. The V and J ends lost 0 bases and 5 bases respectively, with 9 bases between them. CDR3 protein: CASSVEGSDNEQFF. The CDR3 DNA is TGTGCCAGCAGCGTAGAGGGATCGGACAATGAGCAGTTCTTC. Using reference TRBV9 and TRBJ2-1 for the parts outside the CDR3, the full variable domain is DSGVTQTPKHLITATGQRVTLRCSPRSGDLSVYWYQQSLDQGLQFLIQYYNGEERAKGNILERFSAQQFPDLHSELNLSSLELGDSALYFCASSVEGSDNEQFFGPGTRLTVL.

This clonotype was seen many times. The rearrangement uses TRBV20-1 and TRBJ1-4, with 9 bases aligning to TRBD1. The CDR3 sequence is 14 residues long. The V segment lost 2 bases and the J segment 8 bases; nucleotides outside the gene matches: 6. Per germline, CDR1 DFQATT and CDR2 SNEGSKA (reference sequence). CDR3 loop: CSARPGQGREKLFF. As DNA, the CDR3 is TGCAGTGCTAGACCGGGACAGGGAAGGGAAAAACTGTTTTTT.

This chain uses TRBV30 with TRBJ1-6; perhaps TRBD1 as D (6 bases). Trimming shortened V by 6 bases and J by 7 bases, and 19 bases separated the two germline ends. The CDR3 runs 15 residues. The germline V gene encodes CDR1 GTSNPN and CDR2 SVGIG (reference sequence). CDR3: CACSGGPHPNSPLHF. CDR3 nucleotides: TGTGCCTGTTCTGGGGGGCCTCACCCGAATTCACCCCTCCACTTT.

The chain recombines TRBV13 with TRBJ2-2, with a tentative D call TRBD2 (6 bases). Germline V CDR1 and CDR2: PRHDT, FYEKMQ (reference sequence). The CDR3 runs to 18 residues. Trimming pared 3 bases from V and 3 bases from J, leaving 20 bases between. CDR3 in amino acids: CASSFGGGGASDTGELFF. As DNA, the CDR3 is TGTGCCAGCAGCTTCGGGGGAGGAGGGGCTTCGGACACCGGGGAGCTGTTTTTT.

This clonotype was found a few times. A much more abundant neighbour one base away suggests this may be a read error. The chain combines TRBV3-1 with TRBJ2-5; D is unresolved. The CDR3 has 11 amino acids. The V and J ends lost 1 base and 6 bases respectively, with 3 bases between them. Per the germline V gene, CDR1 is LGHDT and CDR2 is YNNKEL (reference sequence). The CDR3 nucleotides are TGTGCCAGCAGCCAAGCGAAGACCCAGTACTTC. Its protein product is CASSQAKTQYF.

This clonotype was observed at least ten times. This chain joins TRBV6-1 and TRBJ2-3, with 11 bases lining up with TRBD2. Germline loops: CDR1 MNHNS, CDR2 SASEGT. The length of the CDR3 is 15 residues. V was pared by 4 bases and J by 7 bases, with 7 bases of the junction left unmatched. CDR3 nucleotides: TGTGCCAGCAGTGCTCCGGGACTAGCGGCGAATACGCAGTATTTT. Its protein is CASSAPGLAANTQYF.